This T cell receptor beta chain originates from a study of blood T cell repertoires in COVID-19. Study at large: Samples of COVID-19 (acute and convalescent) were obtained from the United States, Italy and Spain. T cells, B-cell-depleted T cells, or PBMCs provided the cDNA or gDNA that served as material.

Original processing methods: For nucleated cells, counts were estimated from reference gene primer amplification. Sequencing used immunoSEQ multiplex PCR; TCRdb keeps in-frame clones, though not all of them. That table supplies the V and J calls and clone size; D and trimming were determined from the DNA. The sample contains hundreds of thousands of clones, about 88% of which appear only once. V was trimmed by 3 bases and J by 4 bases, leaving 28 bases between them. The CDR3 loop spans 19 amino acids. CDR1 and CDR2 (germline): GTSNPN, SVGIG (reference sequence). Material for sequencing was peripheral blood. The sequence derives from a woman in her thirties or forties who had recovered from COVID-19. V gene TRBV30 combines with J gene TRBJ1-3, with TRBD1 as a possible D gene (6 bases). CDR3 DNA sequence: TGTGCCTGGAGCCCTCTGACAGGTTTTCCCGAAGAGAGGGGAAACACCATATATTTT. Protein sequence: CAWSPLTGFPEERGNTIYF. Complete variable domain (other parts from reference TRBV30 and TRBJ1-3): SQTIHQWPATLVQPVGSPLSLECTVEGTSNPNLYWYRQAAGRGLQLLFYSVGIGQISSEVPQNLSASRPQDRQFILSSKKLLLSDSGFYLCAWSPLTGFPEERGNTIYFGEGSWLTVV.